The rows below give T cell receptor beta chains drawn from one sample of a study of blood T cell repertoires in COVID-19. Sequencing used immunoSEQ multiplex PCR; TCRdb keeps in-frame clones, though not all of them. The sample lists fewer than 450,000 clones, 88% occurring once. The sequenced sample consisted of peripheral blood. The origin of the receptors is a woman in her seventies with COVID-19, enrolled during active disease. CDR3s include the opening cysteine and the closing phenylalanine or tryptophan. Fields, in order: J gene, D gene, V gene, clone size, CDR3 protein, CDR3 DNA. The D gene is left open where the match is weak. Not all rows give a size; the values are once, few, many and, for expanded clones, a class.

>TRBJ2-4|.|TRBV11-2|.
CASSLGAAAETIAKNIQYF
TGTGCCAGCAGCTTGGGGGCGGCGGCAGAGACTATAGCCAAAAACATTCAGTACTTC
>TRBJ2-5|.|TRBV5-6|once
CASSLYSGQETQYF
TGTGCCAGCAGCTTGTACTCGGGACAAGAGACCCAGTACTTC
>TRBJ1-5|.|TRBV19|few
CASSIDGFGVRSNQPQHF
TGTGCCAGTAGTATAGACGGGTTTGGCGTTAGGAGCAATCAGCCCCAGCATTTT
>TRBJ2-3|TRBD2|TRBV24-1|.
CATSGLAGVPDTQYF
TGTGCCACCAGTGGGCTAGCGGGGGTTCCAGATACGCAGTATTTT
>TRBJ2-5|TRBD2|TRBV5-1|.
CASSLLAGGPGEETQYF
TGCGCCAGCAGCTTGTTGGCGGGGGGGCCGGGGGAAGAGACCCAGTACTTC
>TRBJ1-4|.|TRBV10-3|.
CATRGGSEKLFF
TGTGCCACAAGGGGGGGGTCTGAAAAACTGTTTTTT
>TRBJ1-5|TRBD1|TRBV19|.
CASSMVDRGPGQPQHF
TGTGCCAGTAGTATGGTGGACAGGGGGCCGGGTCAGCCCCAGCATTTT
>TRBJ1-1|TRBD1|TRBV7-9|.
CASRNKPGQGENTEAFF
TGTGCCAGCAGAAACAAACCGGGACAGGGGGAGAACACTGAAGCTTTCTTT
>TRBJ1-1|TRBD1|TRBV11-2|.
CASSAGQMNTEAFF
TGTGCCAGCAGCGCGGGACAGATGAACACTGAAGCTTTCTTT
>TRBJ2-1|TRBD2|TRBV5-5|.
CASSLGLAGAFAQFF
TGTGCCAGCAGCTTGGGACTAGCGGGGGCATTCGCACAGTTCTTC
>TRBJ2-5|TRBD2|TRBV5-1|.
CASSLRGGSEETQYF
TGCGCCAGCAGCCTCCGGGGGGGCAGCGAGGAGACCCAGTACTTC
>TRBJ1-2|TRBD1|TRBV30|once
CAWSAGQGPYGYTF
TGTGCCTGGAGTGCTGGACAGGGACCCTATGGCTACACCTTC
>TRBJ1-2|.|TRBV5-8|.
CASSLDRDRYGYTF
TGTGCCAGCAGCTTGGATCGCGATCGCTATGGCTACACCTTC
>TRBJ2-3|.|TRBV6-2/TRBV6-3|.
CASSYAGASTDTQYF
TGTGCCAGCAGTTACGCGGGGGCTAGCACAGATACGCAGTATTTT
>TRBJ2-1|TRBD2|TRBV4-1|.
CASGTGLAGGQPSQFF
TGCGCCAGCGGAACTGGACTAGCGGGGGGCCAACCATCGCAGTTCTTC
>TRBJ1-2|TRBD1|TRBV7-2|few
CASSLQQGQGYTF
TGTGCCAGCAGCTTACAACAGGGACAGGGCTACACCTTC
>TRBJ1-1|TRBD1|TRBV28|few
CASTIRGIVNTEAFF
TGTGCCAGCACAATCAGGGGGATTGTTAACACTGAAGCTTTCTTT
>TRBJ1-2|TRBD1|TRBV6-1|.
CASSEYLTGRGFYYGYTF
TGTGCCAGCAGTGAATATCTGACAGGGAGAGGTTTTTACTATGGCTACACCTTC
>TRBJ2-3|TRBD2|TRBV9|.
CASSVSGARTDTQYF
TGTGCCAGCAGCGTGAGCGGGGCCCGCACAGATACGCAGTATTTT
>TRBJ1-3|.|TRBV9|.
CASSGRDSSSGNTIYF
TGTGCCAGCAGCGGTCGGGACTCCAGCTCTGGAAACACCATATATTTT
>TRBJ1-2|.|TRBV5-1|.
CASSPTVENYGYTF
TGCGCCAGCAGCCCTACCGTGGAGAACTATGGCTACACCTTC
>TRBJ1-2|.|TRBV4-1|.
CASSQESQTGNYGYTF
TGCGCCAGCAGCCAAGAGTCCCAAACAGGGAACTATGGCTACACCTTC
>TRBJ2-2|.|TRBV27|.
CASSLGGGAANTGELFF
TGTGCCAGCAGTTTGGGTGGGGGGGCCGCGAACACCGGGGAGCTGTTTTTT
>TRBJ2-6|.|TRBV4-1|.
CASSQAPSGANVLTF
TGCGCCAGCAGCCAAGCTCCTTCTGGGGCCAACGTCCTGACTTTC
>TRBJ1-3|.|TRBV7-8|few
CASSRSRQVSGNTIYF
TGTGCCAGCAGCCGATCACGACAGGTCTCTGGAAACACCATATATTTT
>TRBJ1-1|.|TRBV21-1|.
CASSKVSQTGAFF
TGTGCCAGCAGCAAAGTAAGTCAAACGGGGGCTTTCTTT
>TRBJ1-1|.|TRBV2|.
CASSERGARVSTEAFF
TGTGCCAGCAGTGAACGGGGGGCCAGGGTATCCACTGAAGCTTTCTTT
>TRBJ1-2|.|TRBV2|.
CATDGGTSQNSGGYTF
TGTGCCACAGACGGGGGGACATCCCAAAATTCCGGTGGCTACACCTTC
>TRBJ1-3|.|TRBV6-6|.
CASIAGGNWNTIYF
TGTGCCAGCATCGCGGGCGGGAATTGGAACACCATATATTTT
>TRBJ2-1|.|TRBV6-1|.
CASSEREEQFF
TGTGCCAGCAGTGAAAGAGAAGAGCAGTTCTTC
>TRBJ1-6|TRBD1|TRBV5-4|.
CASSSAGQGIESLHF
TGTGCCAGCAGCTCCGCGGGACAGGGGATTGAGTCCCTCCACTTT
>TRBJ2-2|.|TRBV7-9|once
CASSLDMNTGELFF
TGTGCCAGCAGCTTAGACATGAACACCGGGGAGCTGTTTTTT
>TRBJ1-2|.|TRBV7-8|.
CASSFSSGATIYGYTF
TGTGCCAGCAGCTTTTCTTCTGGGGCGACCATCTATGGCTACACCTTC
>TRBJ1-3|TRBD1|TRBV6-6|.
CASSPRDRGQGNTIYF
TGTGCCAGCAGCCCACGGGACAGGGGGCAAGGGAACACCATATATTTT
>TRBJ2-7|TRBD2|TRBV3-1/TRBV3-2|.
CASSQGGGTYEQYF
TGTGCCAGCAGCCAAGGGGGAGGGACCTACGAGCAGTACTTC
>TRBJ1-6|TRBD1|TRBV5-1|.
CASSLESGGNSPLHF
TGCGCCAGCAGCTTGGAATCAGGGGGTAATTCACCCCTCCACTTT
>TRBJ1-3|.|TRBV28|few
CASSAGTSSGNTIYF
TGTGCCAGCAGTGCCGGGACAAGCTCTGGAAACACCATATATTTT
>TRBJ2-7|TRBD1|TRBV7-2|.
CASSLDRGTYEQYF
TGTGCCAGCAGCTTAGACAGGGGGACCTACGAGCAGTACTTC
>TRBJ2-7|TRBD1|TRBV10-1|.
CASPTGTVSYEQYF
TGCGCCAGCCCCACCGGGACAGTCTCCTACGAGCAGTACTTC
>TRBJ2-3|.|TRBV5-1|.
CASSFLASEITDTQYF
TGCGCCAGCAGCTTTCTGGCTAGCGAAATCACAGATACGCAGTATTTT
>TRBJ2-3|.|TRBV7-2|.
CASNGVGTDTQYF
TGTGCCAGCAACGGGGTAGGCACAGATACGCAGTATTTT
>TRBJ1-1|.|TRBV7-9|.
CASSLDRGNTEAFF
TGTGCCAGCAGCTTAGATCGGGGGAACACTGAAGCTTTCTTT
>TRBJ1-1|TRBD1|TRBV10-3|.
CAISVQGGNTEAFF
TGTGCCATCAGTGTCCAGGGGGGAAACACTGAAGCTTTCTTT
>TRBJ1-1|.|TRBV7-6|once
CASSLGLGGITEAFF
TGTGCCAGCAGCTTAGGGCTGGGGGGGATCACTGAAGCTTTCTTT
>TRBJ2-7|TRBD1|TRBV28|.
CAREPLTGTDSYEQYF
TGTGCCAGGGAGCCTCTTACCGGGACAGACTCCTACGAGCAGTACTTC
>TRBJ1-1|.|TRBV18|.
CASSPQTSLHTEAFF
TGTGCCAGCTCACCTCAAACTTCCCTTCACACTGAAGCTTTCTTT
>TRBJ2-7|TRBD1|TRBV11-2|.
CASSKGQGAYEQYF
TGTGCCAGCAGCAAGGGACAGGGGGCCTACGAGCAGTACTTC
>TRBJ2-5|.|TRBV21-1|.
CASSPPADRTTHQETQYF
TGTGCCAGCAGCCCCCCGGCGGACAGGACGACCCACCAAGAGACCCAGTACTTC
>TRBJ1-5|TRBD1|TRBV6-5|.
CASSTDRGHQPQHF
TGTGCCAGCAGTACGGACAGGGGGCATCAGCCCCAGCATTTT
>TRBJ2-1|.|TRBV6-6|.
CASSYSGGARYNEQFF
TGTGCCAGCAGTTACTCGGGCGGGGCCCGCTACAATGAGCAGTTCTTC
>TRBJ1-1|TRBD1|TRBV7-9|.
CASSLSQGATEAFF
TGTGCCAGCAGCTTAAGCCAGGGGGCGACTGAAGCTTTCTTT
>TRBJ1-2|TRBD1|TRBV10-3|.
CAISGLGTGEAGYTF
TGTGCCATCAGTGGGCTCGGGACAGGGGAGGCTGGCTACACCTTC
>TRBJ1-2|.|TRBV6-5|.
CASSSHVGGNYGYTF
TGTGCCAGCAGTTCACACGTGGGGGGTAACTATGGCTACACCTTC
>TRBJ1-1|.|TRBV4-2|.
CASSQEGGSFFTEAFF
TGTGCCAGCAGCCAAGAGGGGGGATCGTTTTTCACTGAAGCTTTCTTT
>TRBJ1-5|.|TRBV7-2|.
CASSLGAAGNRQPQHF
TGTGCCAGCAGCTTAGGTGCGGCGGGAAATCGACAGCCCCAGCATTTT
>TRBJ2-3|.|TRBV30|few
CAWTVRDRRSTDTQYF
TGTGCCTGGACAGTCCGAGACAGGAGAAGCACAGATACGCAGTATTTT
>TRBJ1-2|TRBD1|TRBV24-1|.
CATSDAPGQGADYGYTF
TGTGCCACCAGTGATGCTCCGGGACAGGGGGCGGACTATGGCTACACCTTC
>TRBJ2-5|TRBD1|TRBV30|.
CAWSGGGETQYF
TGTGCCTGGAGTGGAGGGGGCGAGACCCAGTACTTC